Listed here is a single T cell receptor (beta chain). Its antigen is undetermined. Every donor gave 9 to 10 milliliters of peripheral blood. The entry originates in a study of blood T cells in healthy people across ages. Regarding the study as a whole: Estimates of diversity drawn from one million T cells were considered underestimates.

V was shortened by 6 bases and J by 2 bases, with 29 bases between the two germline ends. The CDR3 has 19 residues. The germline V gene has CDR1 MNHEY and CDR2 SMNVEV (reference sequence). A second PCR of 7 to 11 cycles used a sample-barcoded 5' primer and a J-beta primer mix. Each cDNA molecule was tagged by a template-switch adaptor that had 12 random nucleotides. The study obtained at least 3 million CDR3-containing paired-end reads from every sample. Using its own MiXCR run on the 5' RACE reads, TCRdb lists one record per CDR3 protein. The data hold 1.4 million or so distinct CDR3 sequences, with roughly 43% observed a single time.

The chain has TRBV27 and TRBJ2-7; D is possibly TRBD1 (8 bases). This TCR came from a woman aged 18-29 years in good health. Sequencing was carried out using blood. CDR3: CASRPYGVDRGGGAYEQYF. For the CDR3, the DNA is TGTGCCAGCAGACCTTATGGGGTTGACAGGGGTGGGGGGGCCTACGAGCAGTACTTC.